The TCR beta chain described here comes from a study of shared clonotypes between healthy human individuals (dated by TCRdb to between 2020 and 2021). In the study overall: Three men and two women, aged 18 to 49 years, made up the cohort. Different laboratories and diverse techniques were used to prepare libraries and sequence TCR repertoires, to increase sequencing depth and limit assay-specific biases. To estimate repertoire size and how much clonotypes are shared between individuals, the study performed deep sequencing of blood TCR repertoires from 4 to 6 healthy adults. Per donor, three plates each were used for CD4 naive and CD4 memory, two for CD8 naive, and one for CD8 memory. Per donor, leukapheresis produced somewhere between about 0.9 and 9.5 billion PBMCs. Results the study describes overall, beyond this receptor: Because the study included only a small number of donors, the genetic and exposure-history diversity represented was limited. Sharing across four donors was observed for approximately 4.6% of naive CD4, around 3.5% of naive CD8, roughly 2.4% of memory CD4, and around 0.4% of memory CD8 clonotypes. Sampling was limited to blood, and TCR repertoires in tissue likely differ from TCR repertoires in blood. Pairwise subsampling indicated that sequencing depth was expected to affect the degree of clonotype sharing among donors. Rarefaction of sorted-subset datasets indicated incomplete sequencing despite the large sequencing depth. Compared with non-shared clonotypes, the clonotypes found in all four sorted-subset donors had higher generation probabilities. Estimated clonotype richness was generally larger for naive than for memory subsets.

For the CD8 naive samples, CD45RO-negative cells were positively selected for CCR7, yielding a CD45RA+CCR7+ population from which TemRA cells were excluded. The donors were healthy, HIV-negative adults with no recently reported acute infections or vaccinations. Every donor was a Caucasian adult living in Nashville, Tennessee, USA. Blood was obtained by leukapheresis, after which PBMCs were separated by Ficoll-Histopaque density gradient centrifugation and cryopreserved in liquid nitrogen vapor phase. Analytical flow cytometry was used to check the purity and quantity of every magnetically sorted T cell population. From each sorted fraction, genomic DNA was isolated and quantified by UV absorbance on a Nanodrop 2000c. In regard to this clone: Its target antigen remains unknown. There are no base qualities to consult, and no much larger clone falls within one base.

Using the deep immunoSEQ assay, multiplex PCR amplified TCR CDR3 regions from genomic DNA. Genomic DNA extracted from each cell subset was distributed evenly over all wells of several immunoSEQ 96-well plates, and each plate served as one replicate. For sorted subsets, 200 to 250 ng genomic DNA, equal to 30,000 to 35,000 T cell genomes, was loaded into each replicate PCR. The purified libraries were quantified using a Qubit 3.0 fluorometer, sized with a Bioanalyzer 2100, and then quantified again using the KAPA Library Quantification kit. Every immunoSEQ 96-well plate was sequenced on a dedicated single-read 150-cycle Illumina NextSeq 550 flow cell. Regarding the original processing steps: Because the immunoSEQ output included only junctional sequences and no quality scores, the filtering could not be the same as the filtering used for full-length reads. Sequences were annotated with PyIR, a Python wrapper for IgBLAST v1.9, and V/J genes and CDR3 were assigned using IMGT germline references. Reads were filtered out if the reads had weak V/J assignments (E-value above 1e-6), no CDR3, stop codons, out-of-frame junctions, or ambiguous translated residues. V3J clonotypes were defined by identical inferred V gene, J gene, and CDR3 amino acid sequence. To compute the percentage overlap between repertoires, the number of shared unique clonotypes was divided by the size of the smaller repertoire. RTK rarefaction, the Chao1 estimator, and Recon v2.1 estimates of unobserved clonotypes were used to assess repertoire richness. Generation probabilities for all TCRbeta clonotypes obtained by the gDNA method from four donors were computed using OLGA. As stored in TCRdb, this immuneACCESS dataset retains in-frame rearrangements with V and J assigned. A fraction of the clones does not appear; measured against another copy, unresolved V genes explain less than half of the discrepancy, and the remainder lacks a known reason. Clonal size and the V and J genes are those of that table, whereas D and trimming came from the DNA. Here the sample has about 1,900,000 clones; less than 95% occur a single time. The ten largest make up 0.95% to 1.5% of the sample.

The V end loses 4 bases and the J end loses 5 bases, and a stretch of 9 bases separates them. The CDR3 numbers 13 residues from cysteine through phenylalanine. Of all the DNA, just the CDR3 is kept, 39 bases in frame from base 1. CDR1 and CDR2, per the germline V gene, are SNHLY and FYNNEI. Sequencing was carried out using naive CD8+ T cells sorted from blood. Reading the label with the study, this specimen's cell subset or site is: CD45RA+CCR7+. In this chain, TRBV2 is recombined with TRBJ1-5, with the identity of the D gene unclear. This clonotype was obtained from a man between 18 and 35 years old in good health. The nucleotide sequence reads TGTGCCAGCAGTGGGGGATGGGATCAGCCCCAGCATTTT. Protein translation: CASSGGWDQPQHF.